The 20 T cell receptor beta chains presented below share a single source sample, sequenced in a study of cytotoxic CD8 clonotypes in ibrutinib-treated CLL. Generated by immunoSEQ multiplex PCR, the TCRdb table keeps only in-frame clones and is missing some. This sample carries around 97,000 clones, around 73% of them seen once, and the ten largest clones take 25% to 35%. Sample: PBMCs, taken after 12 months of ibrutinib treatment. Receptors originate from a human donor with chronic lymphocytic leukemia.

This chain connects TRBV30 to TRBJ2-7, with 8 nucleotides matching TRBD1. Trimming at V came to 1 base and at J to 3 bases, leaving 17 bases not matched to a gene. Per the germline V gene, CDR1 is GTSNPN and CDR2 is SVGIG (reference sequence). This CDR3 comprises 18 residues. CDR3 region: CAWSGGTLGQGGYYEQYF. CDR3 sequence (DNA): TGTGCCTGGAGTGGAGGCACCCTCGGACAGGGAGGTTACTACGAGCAGTACTTC.

The chain uses TRBV9 and TRBJ2-7; D may be TRBD1 or TRBD2 (5 bases each). V lost 0 bases and J lost 5, with 18 bases in between. The germline V gene has CDR1 SGDLS and CDR2 YYNGEE. The CDR3 sequence is 16 residues long. For the CDR3, the DNA is TGTGCCAGCAGCGTAGGAAGGGGACGGTTGTCGGACGAGCAGTACTTC. This sequence encodes CASSVGRGRLSDEQYF.

V and J are TRBV19 and TRBJ1-2, with a weak D call TRBD1 (6 bases). The V and J ends lost 4 bases and 6 bases respectively, with 18 bases between them. This CDR3 has 15 residues. Germline V lookup: CDR1 LNHDA, CDR2 SQIVND (reference sequence). CDR3 in amino acids: CASSTLGSGGNGYTF. CDR3 nucleotide sequence: TGTGCCAGTAGTACCCTTGGATCTGGGGGCAATGGCTACACCTTC. Supplemented by reference TRBV19 and TRBJ1-2, the full variable domain reads DGGITQSPKYLFRKEGQNVTLSCEQNLNHDAMYWYRQDPGQGLRLIYYSQIVNDFQKGDIAEGYSVSREKKESFPLTVTSAQKNPTAFYLCASSTLGSGGNGYTFGSGTRLTVV.

The count of this clone is one. The CDR3 sequence is CASSPRLGETQYF. The CDR3 DNA sequence: TGTGCCAGCAGCCCGCGGCTTGGGGAGACCCAGTACTTC. The V gene is TRBV7-6, the J gene TRBJ2-5; D remains ambiguous. This CDR3 has 13 residues. CDR1 and CDR2 from the germline V gene are SGHVS and FNYEAQ. V was trimmed by 5 bases and J by 5 bases, leaving 12 bases between them. The entire variable domain, with the rest obtained from reference TRBV7-6 and TRBJ2-5, is as follows: GAGVSQSPRYKVTKRGQDVALRCDPISGHVSLYWYRQALGQGPEFLTYFNYEAQQDKSGLPNDRFSAERPEGSISTLTIQRTEQRDSAMYRCASSPRLGETQYFGPGTRLLVL.

This chain links TRBV14 with TRBJ2-7; the match to TRBD1 covers 9 bases. V shed 4 bases and J 6 bases; nucleotides not matched to a gene: 7. This CDR3 has 14 residues. CDR1 SGHDN and CDR2 FVKESK come from the germline V gene. The CDR3 loop is CASSLGQGFAEQYF. The CDR3 DNA follows: TGTGCCAGCAGCCTGGGACAGGGTTTCGCCGAGCAGTACTTC.

This clone occurred many times. CDR3 loop: CASSLEGRPTDTQYF. The CDR3 DNA is TGTGCCAGCAGCTTAGAGGGAAGACCTACAGATACGCAGTATTTT. The V gene is TRBV7-9, the J gene TRBJ2-3; D is unresolved. Germline V CDR1 and CDR2: SEHNR, FQNEAQ (reference sequence). Trimming removed 1 base at V and 3 bases at J, with 11 bases between. There are 15 residues in the CDR3. The entire variable domain, with the rest obtained from reference TRBV7-9 and TRBJ2-3, is as follows: DTGVSQNPRHKITKRGQNVTFRCDPISEHNRLYWYRQTLGQGPEFLTYFQNEAQLEKSRLLSDRFSAERPKGSFSTLEIQRTEQGDSAMYLCASSLEGRPTDTQYFGPGTRLTVL.

This CDR3 reads CAWRSVRPGANVLTF. In nucleotides, the CDR3 is TGTGCCTGGAGGTCCGTCCGGCCTGGGGCCAACGTCCTGACTTTC. V gene TRBV30 combines with J gene TRBJ2-6; D not certain. V lost 3 bases and J 2 bases, leaving 11 bases between the germline ends. The CDR3 length is 15 residues. In germline, CDR1 is GTSNPN, CDR2 SVGIG (reference sequence).

The J gene is TRBJ2-3, the V gene TRBV5-4; D gene ambiguous. CDR1 and CDR2 from the germline V gene are SGHNT and YYREEE (reference sequence). The length of the CDR3 is 16 residues. The V gene lost 0 bases and the J gene lost 1 base, with 12 bases spanning the gap. CDR3 coding DNA: TGTGCCAGCAGCTTGGGGGGTTTCGGCGGCACAGATACGCAGTATTTT. It codes for CASSLGGFGGTDTQYF.

The chain carries TRBV6-1 and TRBJ2-7, with D tentatively TRBD1 or TRBD2 (5 bases each). Per the germline V gene, CDR1 is MNHNS and CDR2 is SASEGT. The CDR3 length is 14 residues. With 8 bases removed from V and 5 bases from J, the gap between germline ends came to 19 bases. The CDR3 nucleotides read TGTGCCAGCGTTCGTTCTGGGGACCGGGACGAGCAGTACTTC. This gives the protein CASVRSGDRDEQYF.

The chain recombines TRBV6-6 with TRBJ2-7; 8 nucleotides agree with TRBD1. Germline assignment: CDR1 MNHNY and CDR2 SVGAGI (reference sequence). J lost 4 bases, V lost 6 bases, and 5 bases had no gene match. The CDR3 spans 13 residues. In DNA, the CDR3 is TGTGCCAGCAGAGGACAGGGACTTTACGAGCAGTACTTC. Protein: CASRGQGLYEQYF.

The chain recombines TRBV7-2 with TRBJ2-2; 16 bases fit TRBD2. The germline V gene has CDR1 SGHTA and CDR2 FQGNSA. The CDR3 spans 15 residues. The trim removed 4 bases at V and 10 bases at J, leaving 3 bases unmatched. Written as DNA, the CDR3 is TGTGCCAGCAGCTCGGGACTAGCGGGGGGGCTGGAGCTGTTTTTT. Translated, it gives CASSSGLAGGLELFF.

This clone was seen once. The genes are TRBV5-6 and TRBJ2-2; the match to TRBD1 covers 7 bases. Germline assignment: CDR1 SGHDT and CDR2 YYEEEE. V lost 4 bases and J lost 1; bases outside the gene matches: 13. This CDR3 contains 18 residues. The chain's CDR3 is CASSRGYQDRRNTGELFF. The CDR3 nucleotides read TGTGCCAGCAGCCGAGGGTACCAGGACAGGAGGAACACCGGGGAGCTGTTTTTT.

The CDR3 coding sequence is TGTGCCAGCAGCTTAGAGGGACAGGGGCAAACTTTCTTT. Amino acids: CASSLEGQGQTFF. The chain recombines TRBV7-9 with TRBJ1-1; the match to TRBD1 covers 10 bases. Per the germline V gene, CDR1 is SEHNR and CDR2 is FQNEAQ (reference sequence). This CDR3 region has 13 residues. With 1 base clipped from V and 12 bases from J, the junction kept 5 bases outside the gene matches.

About this clone itself: A read error may produce the germline difference seen at one junction end. The chain uses TRBV9 and TRBJ2-3; TRBD1 matches at 8 bases. The CDR3 has 14 amino acids. The germline V gene has CDR1 SGDLS and CDR2 YYNGEE. CDR3 nucleotide sequence: TGTGTCAGCAGGTGGGGACAGGACACAGATACGCAGTATTTT. This gives the protein CVSRWGQDTDTQYF. The variable domain in full, completed from reference TRBV9 and TRBJ2-3, reads DSGVTQTPKHLITATGQRVTLRCSPRSGDLSVYWYQQSLDQGLQFLIQYYNGEERAKGNILERFSAQQFPDLHSELNLSSLELGDSALYFCVSRWGQDTDTQYFGPGTRLTVL.

The chain links TRBV6-5 to TRBJ1-1; possible D gene TRBD1, 6 bases. The V gene lost 0 bases and the J gene lost 1 base, with 12 bases spanning the gap. This CDR3 is 16 amino acids long. Looked up from germline, CDR1 is MNHEY and CDR2 is SVGAGI. The CDR3 loop reads CASSYSSRGENTEAFF. CDR3 nucleotide sequence: TGTGCCAGCAGTTACTCGAGCAGGGGCGAGAACACTGAAGCTTTCTTT.

The genes are TRBV7-9 and TRBJ1-4; no reliable D call. V gave up 5 bases and J gave up 8 bases, with 15 bases separating them. Per the germline V gene, CDR1 is SEHNR and CDR2 is FQNEAQ (reference sequence). The CDR3 sequence is 14 residues long. CDR3 sequence: CASSPGTSREKLFF. CDR3 bases: TGTGCCAGCAGCCCAGGAACCTCACGGGAAAAACTGTTTTTT.

This clone has just one count. The CDR3 is CASSLDQISNSPLHF. CDR3 sequence (DNA): TGTGCCAGCAGTTTAGACCAAATCAGTAATTCACCCCTCCACTTT. The chain links TRBV28 to TRBJ1-6, with D unresolved. Germline CDR1 reads MDHEN; CDR2 reads SYDVKM. Trimming removed 2 bases from V and 6 bases from J, with 11 bases in between. This CDR3 spans 15 amino acids.

The V call is TRBV6-5, the J call TRBJ1-2; D is uncertain. The CDR3 is made up of 14 amino acids. The V gene's germline CDR1 is MNHEY and CDR2 SVGAGI. V gave up 3 bases and J gave up 2 bases, with 10 bases separating them. In DNA form, the CDR3 reads TGTGCCAGCAGTTATAGGTTCTCGAACTATGGCTACACCTTC. Translating gives CASSYRFSNYGYTF.

The J gene is TRBJ2-5, the V gene TRBV7-3; 10 nucleotides match TRBD2. Losses at the gene ends were 3 bases for V and 5 bases for J; bases not matched to a gene: 0. Germline values: CDR1 SGHTA, CDR2 FQGTGA. The CDR3 runs 13 residues. CDR3 loop: CASSLGLAETQYF. The CDR3 DNA follows: TGTGCCAGCAGCTTGGGACTAGCGGAGACCCAGTACTTC. Together with reference TRBV7-3 and TRBJ2-5, the CDR3 gives the full variable domain: GAGVSQTPSNKVTEKGKYVELRCDPISGHTALYWYRQSLGQGPEFLIYFQGTGAADDSGLPNDRFFAVRPEGSVSTLKIQRTERGDSAVYLCASSLGLAETQYFGPGTRLLVL.

The chain has TRBV7-9 and TRBJ1-2; TRBD1 might be the D (5 bases). CDR3 length equals 13 residues. Germline V CDR1 and CDR2: SEHNR, FQNEAQ (reference sequence). V shed 2 bases and J shed 5 bases, with 9 bases lying between them. CDR3 sequence reads: CASSLRQGYGYTF. The DNA for the CDR3 is TGTGCCAGCAGCTTACGGCAGGGATATGGCTACACCTTC.